Below are 19 T cell receptor beta chains sequenced from a single sample in a study of immune characterization of retroperitoneal liposarcoma. One entry per CDR3 protein results from TCRdb running MiXCR on the PCR reads. This sample has around 7,000 distinct CDR3 sequences; roughly 29% occur once, and the top ten carry 25% to 35%. Sequenced material: tumor tissue. The receptors derive from a female donor with retroperitoneal liposarcoma.

This clonotype was seen at least ten times. The chain has TRBV6-1 and TRBJ2-5, with D possibly being TRBD2 (5 bases). Near its end, the DNA agrees better with TRBJ2-7, so the J call may be wrong. This CDR3 has 16 residues. Germline CDR1 MNHNS, CDR2 SASEGT. The CDR3 is CASSQDTDSSSYEQYF. CDR3 nucleotide sequence: TGTGCCAGCAGTCAGGATACGGACTCCTCCTCCTACGAGCAGTACTTC.

At least ten counts were recorded for this clonotype. This rearrangement joins TRBV6-6 to TRBJ2-6; no firm D call. In germline, CDR1 is MNHNY, CDR2 SVGAGI (reference sequence). CDR3 length equals 16 residues. V gave up 0 bases and J gave up 2 bases, with 8 bases separating them. The CDR3 nucleotides are TGTGCCAGCAGTTACTCGGTTTGGACTGGGGCCAACGTCCTGACTTTC. Its protein product is CASSYSVWTGANVLTF.

For this clonotype: An end of the junction differs from the germline gene, which may be a read error. V usage is TRBV19 and J usage is TRBJ1-1, with a tentative D call TRBD1 (5 bases). The CDR3 is 16 amino acids. CDR1 LNHDA and CDR2 SQIVND come from the germline V gene (reference sequence). CDR3 nucleotide sequence: TGTGCCAGTAGGATAGCTGAGGGACGGACGAACACTGAAGCTTTCTTT. The encoded protein is CASRIAEGRTNTEAFF.

This clonotype is medium-sized in the sample. The rearrangement links TRBV24-1 to TRBJ2-5; no reliable D call. The germline V and J ends were trimmed by 4 bases and 5 bases, with 10 bases remaining between them. CDR3 length: 13 residues. Germline-derived CDR1 and CDR2 are KGHDR and SFDVKD. The CDR3 loop reads CATSEPLRETQYF. In nucleotides, the CDR3 is TGTGCCACCAGTGAACCCCTGAGGGAGACCCAGTACTTC.

The chain links TRBV18 to TRBJ2-1, with 7 bases identical to TRBD1. The DNA end favors TRBJ2-7, so the J call may be wrong. The CDR3 runs to 16 residues. CDR1 KGHSH and CDR2 LQKENI come from the germline V gene. Here the CDR3 DNA reads TGTGCCAGCTCCCCCGACAGGGAGCCCTTGGCCTACGAGCAGTACTTC. Amino acid sequence: CASSPDREPLAYEQYF.

This clonotype turned up a few times. This chain connects TRBV6-1 to TRBJ2-1; perhaps TRBD2 as D (6 bases). The V gene's germline CDR1 is MNHNS and CDR2 SASEGT. The CDR3 consists of 14 residues. V was clipped by 7 bases and J by 10 bases, with 20 bases between them. CDR3 loop: CASTPVRETLEQFF. In DNA form, the CDR3 reads TGTGCCAGCACTCCAGTCCGGGAGACTCTCGAGCAGTTCTTC.

The table lists this clonotype with a count of one. The CDR3 coding sequence is TGTGCCAGCAGCGAGGCAGGTAGCGGGATGTCTGCGCAGTACTTC. It is translated as CASSEAGSGMSAQYF. V gene TRBV7-3 combines with J gene TRBJ2-5, with TRBD2 matching 8 bases. Germline assignment: CDR1 SGHTA and CDR2 FQGTGA. This CDR3 comprises 15 residues. V lost 5 bases to trimming and J lost 11 bases; unmatched junction nucleotides: 16.

This clonotype was seen a few times. The chain employs TRBV5-6 and TRBJ2-7; no clear D gene. The germline V gene encodes CDR1 SGHDT and CDR2 YYEEEE. V lost 6 bases and J lost 2, with 9 bases in between. The CDR3 totals 12 residues. The CDR3 nucleotides are TGTGCCAGCACCAAGGGCCCCTACGAGCAGTACTTC. It is translated as CASTKGPYEQYF.

This clonotype was counted ten times or more. The rearrangement joins TRBV10-2 to TRBJ2-1; tentatively, D is TRBD1 or TRBD2 (5 bases each). The length of the CDR3 is 14 residues. V lost 5 bases and J 8 bases, leaving 16 bases between the germline ends. Germline V gene data show CDR1 as WSHSY and CDR2 as SAAADI. CDR3 amino acids: CASSPGSLGDEQFF. The CDR3 DNA is TGCGCCAGCAGTCCGGGGTCATTGGGGGATGAGCAGTTCTTC.

In this sample, this clonotype is large (0.1 to 1%). The chain couples TRBV6-1 to TRBJ2-5; D remains ambiguous. Germline CDR1 and CDR2: MNHNS and SASEGT. CDR3 length: 14 amino acids. V was clipped by 1 base and J by 2 bases, with 8 bases between them. This CDR3 is CASSEGWEQETQYF. The CDR3 DNA sequence: TGTGCCAGCAGTGAAGGGTGGGAACAAGAGACCCAGTACTTC.

This clonotype rates as medium-sized (0.01 to 0.1%). The junction and the germline gene differ at one end; a read error may be behind it. V and J are TRBV7-7 and TRBJ2-2; TRBD1 might be the D (6 bases). This CDR3 spans 17 amino acids. Germline V lookup: CDR1 SSHAT, CDR2 FNYEAQ (reference sequence). The CDR3 here is CASSLEPQGVGTGELFF. CDR3 coding DNA: TGTGCTAGCAGCTTAGAGCCACAGGGTGTGGGCACCGGGGAGCTGTTTTTT.

This clonotype was seen at least ten times. The CDR3 DNA sequence: TGTGCCAGCAGCTCAGCGGGAGGCCCCTACAATGAGCAGTACTTC. It specifies CASSSAGGPYNEQYF. The chain recombines TRBV7-6 with TRBJ2-1; the match to TRBD2 covers 9 bases. The J call may be incorrect, as the DNA end agrees better with TRBJ2-7. In germline, CDR1 is SGHVS, CDR2 FNYEAQ. CDR3 length: 15 residues.

This clonotype was seen at least ten times. The V gene is TRBV6-1, the J gene TRBJ1-2; D call uncertain. The ends were cut back, 6 bases at V and 1 base at J, with 15 bases in the middle. Looked up from germline, CDR1 is MNHNS and CDR2 is SASEGT. The CDR3 consists of 15 residues. This CDR3 reads CASRRDTSYNYGYTF. The CDR3 region has the DNA TGTGCCAGCAGGCGAGACACCAGCTATAACTATGGCTACACCTTC.

By share of the sample, this clonotype is medium-sized. This chain links TRBV6-1 with TRBJ2-5; D gene uncertain. Trimming left V 1 base short and J 2 bases short, with 8 bases between. Germline lookup yields CDR1 MNHNS and CDR2 SASEGT. The CDR3 extends over 14 amino acids. In nucleotides, the CDR3 is TGTGCCAGCAGTGAAGGGTGTGAACAAGAGACCCAGTACTTC. It yields the protein CASSEGCEQETQYF.

V usage is TRBV6-1 and J usage is TRBJ2-7; the D is unclear. The germline V gene has CDR1 MNHNS and CDR2 SASEGT. V was cut by 7 bases and J by 0 bases, with 7 bases left in between. CDR3 length: 12 residues. The CDR3 loop reads CASMGYSYEQYF. The CDR3 nucleotides are TGTGCCAGCATGGGATACTCCTACGAGCAGTACTTC.

This clonotype was seen repeatedly, ten times or more. V and J are TRBV5-6 and TRBJ2-1; D remains unclear. CDR1 is SGHDT and CDR2 is YYEEEE in the germline V gene. Trimming took off 0 bases at V and 0 bases at J, with 7 bases between the two ends. The CDR3 extends over 15 amino acids. CDR3 amino acids: CASSLDGSSYNEQFF. Written as DNA, the CDR3 is TGTGCCAGCAGCTTGGACGGCTCCTCCTACAATGAGCAGTTCTTC.

This clonotype was seen many times. The chain employs TRBV6-1 and TRBJ1-1; 7 nucleotides match TRBD1. V was pared by 4 bases and J by 7 bases, with 9 bases of the junction left unmatched. This CDR3 comprises 14 residues. Germline-derived CDR1 and CDR2 are MNHNS and SASEGT. The CDR3 loop is CASSVKGGGFEAFF. For the CDR3, the DNA is TGTGCCAGCAGTGTAAAGGGAGGGGGCTTTGAAGCTTTCTTT.

V is TRBV5-1 and J is TRBJ2-2; D remains ambiguous. Deletions cut 4 bases from V and 3 bases from J, with 13 bases between. CDR1 and CDR2 from the germline V gene are SGHRS and YFSETQ. The CDR3 covers 15 residues. The CDR3 here is CASSKGNPYTGELFF. The DNA for the CDR3 is TGCGCCAGCAGCAAAGGAAACCCGTACACCGGGGAGCTGTTTTTT. Full variable domain (rest looked up from reference TRBV5-1 and TRBJ2-2): KAGVTQTPRYLIKTRGQQVTLSCSPISGHRSVSWYQQTPGQGLQFLFEYFSETQRNKGNFPGRFSGRQFSNSRSEMNVSTLELGDSALYLCASSKGNPYTGELFFGEGSRLTVL.

This sequence joins TRBV6-1 and TRBJ1-1; 8 bases are shared with TRBD1. V lost 6 bases and J lost 7; bases outside the gene matches: 4. The CDR3 extends over 12 amino acids. Germline V gene sequence: CDR1 MNHNS, CDR2 SASEGT. The CDR3 DNA follows: TGTGCCAGCAGGGTAACAGGGGGTGAAGCTTTCTTT. Protein: CASRVTGGEAFF.